Listed below are T cell receptor beta chains from one sample, sequenced in a study of blood T cell repertoires in COVID-19. The repertoire was sequenced with immunoSEQ multiplex PCR; TCRdb's copy has only in-frame clones and lacks some. Among about 180,000 clones, 65% to 90% were seen once, and the ten largest hold 1.5%. Sequencing was done on a sample of peripheral blood. These receptor sequences come from a human donor in a cohort sampled during active COVID-19. CDR3s include the opening cysteine and the closing phenylalanine or tryptophan. The D gene is left open where the match is weak. Clone size is shown for a subset of rows, as once, few, many or a class of expanded clone.

cdr3_aa	cdr3_nt	v_call	d_call	j_call	clone_size
CASSYGTGASYEQYF	TGTGCTAGCAGTTACGGGACAGGGGCCTCCTACGAGCAGTACTTC	TRBV7-7	TRBD1	TRBJ2-7	.
CASSQGQGTNSPLHF	TGCGCCAGCAGCCAGGGACAGGGAACAAATTCACCCCTCCACTTT	TRBV4-3	TRBD1	TRBJ1-6	.
CASSSGAGYAEAFF	TGTGCCAGCAGTTCCGGAGCGGGATACGCTGAAGCTTTCTTT	TRBV28	.	TRBJ1-1	.
CASSLVTRTGGNYNEQFF	TGTGCCAGCAGCTTGGTTACTCGGACAGGGGGGAACTACAATGAGCAGTTCTTC	TRBV5-4	TRBD1	TRBJ2-1	.
CSVGQGLHTGELFF	TGCAGCGTCGGACAGGGGTTGCACACCGGGGAGCTGTTTTTT	TRBV29-1	TRBD1	TRBJ2-2	.
CASSPTGQGTYEQYF	TGTGCCAGCTCACCTACGGGACAGGGGACCTACGAGCAGTACTTC	TRBV18	TRBD1	TRBJ2-7	.
CASSPYRGEQYF	TGTGCCAGCAGCCCGTACAGGGGCGAGCAGTACTTC	TRBV7-3	TRBD1	TRBJ2-7	few
CASSSYMGQGGEQYF	TGTGCCAGCAGCTCTTATATGGGACAGGGAGGTGAGCAGTACTTC	TRBV7-2	TRBD1	TRBJ2-7	.
CASSQDLGEEQYF	TGCGCCAGCAGCCAAGATCTAGGGGAAGAGCAGTATTTT	TRBV4-1	.	TRBJ2-3	.
CASSSGQGAIQPQHF	TGTGCCAGCAGTTCGGGACAGGGGGCTATTCAGCCCCAGCATTTT	TRBV6-6	TRBD1	TRBJ1-5	few
CASSLAGGTGSYEQYF	TGCGCCAGCAGCTTGGCCGGGGGGACAGGGTCCTACGAGCAGTACTTC	TRBV5-1	TRBD1	TRBJ2-7	.
CASSSLGLAGGEQYF	TGTGCCAGCAGTTCTCTCGGACTAGCGGGAGGCGAGCAGTACTTC	TRBV27	TRBD2	TRBJ2-7	.
CASSRDRLNTGELFF	TGTGCCAGCAGTCGAGACAGATTGAACACCGGGGAGCTGTTTTTT	TRBV6-5	.	TRBJ2-2	.
CAISDYTGVNTEAFF	TGTGCCATCAGTGATTATACAGGGGTGAACACTGAAGCTTTCTTT	TRBV10-3	TRBD1	TRBJ1-1	.
CASSLLAGEETQYF	TGTGCCAGCAGTTTGCTAGCGGGAGAAGAGACCCAGTACTTC	TRBV28	TRBD2	TRBJ2-5	.
CASSVEGSGIYEQYF	TGTGCCAGCAGCGTAGAAGGTAGCGGGATCTACGAGCAGTACTTC	TRBV9	TRBD2	TRBJ2-7	.
CASSPSQGSWNEQYF	TGTGCCAGCAGTCCAAGCCAGGGTAGTTGGAACGAGCAGTACTTC	TRBV6-5	.	TRBJ2-7	.
CASSIVLGTEGYIQYF	TGTGCCAGTAGTATAGTACTTGGGACAGAAGGGTACATTCAGTACTTC	TRBV19	TRBD1	TRBJ2-4	.
CASSSRLAGESDTQYF	TGTGCCAGCAGCTCCCGACTAGCGGGAGAGTCAGATACGCAGTATTTT	TRBV7-3	TRBD2	TRBJ2-3	.
CASSRGLGTDTQYF	TGTGCCAGCAGCCGGGGACTGGGCACAGATACGCAGTATTTT	TRBV6-8	.	TRBJ2-3	.
CASSQTPRVEQYF	TGTGCCAGCAGCCAAACTCCTCGGGTCGAGCAGTACTTC	TRBV3-1/TRBV3-2	.	TRBJ2-7	.
CASSETGTFPYEQYF	TGTGCCAGCAGCGAGACCGGGACTTTTCCCTACGAGCAGTACTTC	TRBV5-6	.	TRBJ2-7	.
CASSYPICVADTQYF	TGTGCCAGCAGTTACCCCATCTGCGTCGCAGATACGCAGTATTTT	TRBV27	.	TRBJ2-3	.
CASSEIRGSYLAFF	TGCGCCAGCAGTGAGATTAGGGGCTCGTATCTAGCTTTCTTT	TRBV10-2	.	TRBJ1-1	.
CASSLVTGVLNTEAFF	TGTGCCAGCAGCTTAGTAACAGGGGTCTTGAACACTGAAGCTTTCTTT	TRBV7-9	TRBD1	TRBJ1-1	few